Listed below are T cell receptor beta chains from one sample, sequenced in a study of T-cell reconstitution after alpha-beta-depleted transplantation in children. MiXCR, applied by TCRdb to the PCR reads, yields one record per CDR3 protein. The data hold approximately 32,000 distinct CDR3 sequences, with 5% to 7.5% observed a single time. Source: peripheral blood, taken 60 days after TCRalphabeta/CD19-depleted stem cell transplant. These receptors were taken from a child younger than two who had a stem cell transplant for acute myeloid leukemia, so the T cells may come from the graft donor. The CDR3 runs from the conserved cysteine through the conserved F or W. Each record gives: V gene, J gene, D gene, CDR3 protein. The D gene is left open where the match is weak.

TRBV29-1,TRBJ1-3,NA,CSGQQGSGNTIYF
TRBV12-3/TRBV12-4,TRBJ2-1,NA,CASSPLGSDEQFF
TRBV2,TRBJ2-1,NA,CASSYKYEQFF
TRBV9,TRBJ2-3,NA,CASSGSLSSTDTQYF
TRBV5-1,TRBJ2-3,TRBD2,CASSPGLAGITDTQYF
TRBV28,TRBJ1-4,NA,CASSSLQQGKLFF
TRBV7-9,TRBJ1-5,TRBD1,CASSAQGSNQPQHF
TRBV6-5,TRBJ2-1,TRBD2,CASSYRTSGNNEQFF
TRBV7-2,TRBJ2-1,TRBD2,CASSMPSGTPFYNEQFF
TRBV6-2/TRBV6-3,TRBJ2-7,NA,CASSTSSNSYEQYF
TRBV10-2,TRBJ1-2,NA,CASSQNYGYTF
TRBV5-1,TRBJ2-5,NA,CASHLSTGNQETQYF
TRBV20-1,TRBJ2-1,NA,CSAPGEQFF
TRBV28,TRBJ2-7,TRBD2,CASSSDPGLEFSEQYF
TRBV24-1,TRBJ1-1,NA,CATSDLRGTEAFF
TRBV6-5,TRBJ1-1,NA,CASSMLGGSTTEAFF
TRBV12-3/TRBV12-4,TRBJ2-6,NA,CASSPLGRSGANVLTF
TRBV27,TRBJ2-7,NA,CASSLSANGPYEQYF
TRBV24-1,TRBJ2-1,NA,CATSELARDEQFF
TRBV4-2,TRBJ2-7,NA,CASSLQGQASYEQYF
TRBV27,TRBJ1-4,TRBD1,CASSLGTGERKLFF
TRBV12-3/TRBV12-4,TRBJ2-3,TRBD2,CASSSSTSGADTQYF
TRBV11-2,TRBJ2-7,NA,CASSAPPRTYEQYF
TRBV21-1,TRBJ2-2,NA,CASSLTSGGANTGELFF
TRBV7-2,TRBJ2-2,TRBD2,CASSLGGGPNTGELFF
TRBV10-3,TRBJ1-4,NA,CAIRGGRGSEKLFF
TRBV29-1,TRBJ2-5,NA,CSVESNQETQYF
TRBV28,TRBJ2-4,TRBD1,CASNQGALAKNIQYF
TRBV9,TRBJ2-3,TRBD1,CASSPDREVGKDTQYF
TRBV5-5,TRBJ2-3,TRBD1,CASSQQGADTQYF
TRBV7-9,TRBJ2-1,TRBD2,CASSAAGRAYNEQFF
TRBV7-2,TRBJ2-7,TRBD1,CASSFGTGLSYEQYF
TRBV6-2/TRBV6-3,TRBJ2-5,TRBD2,CASSYSTNSGSPLLGETQYF
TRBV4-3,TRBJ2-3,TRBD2,CASSQSSGGARDTQYF
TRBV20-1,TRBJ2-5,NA,CSASRAHQETQYF
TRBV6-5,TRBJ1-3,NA,CASSYLRSKDTIYF
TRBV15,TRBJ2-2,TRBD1,CATSSPGQGYTGELFF
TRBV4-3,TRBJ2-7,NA,CASSHDTASYEQYF
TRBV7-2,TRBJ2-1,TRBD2,CASSPRGLAYNEQFF
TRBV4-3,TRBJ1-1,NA,CASSQSGGRRNTEAFF
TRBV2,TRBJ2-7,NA,CASGSTRDGLFEQYF
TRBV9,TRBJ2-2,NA,CASSVGRGDTGELFF